The clone carrying this T cell receptor beta chain was counted a single time. The antigen is not known. The sample comes from a study of T cells in localized non-small cell lung cancer. Study-wide results and caveats: Measurement of T cell clonality placed uninvolved adjacent lung highest, above the level in tumor.

Sequencing used immunoSEQ multiplex PCR; TCRdb keeps in-frame clones, though not all of them. The sample yields 86,000 or so clones, about four fifths seen once. CDR3 length: 14 amino acids. Germline V gene data show CDR1 as MNHNS and CDR2 as SASEGT. Trimming shortened V by 7 bases and J by 4 bases, and 14 bases separated the two germline ends. The sequencing used peripheral blood, collected before any cancer treatment. This clonotype was sampled from a man between 40 and 70 years old with stage I lung adenocarcinoma. The chain joins TRBV6-1 to TRBJ1-5; D is possibly TRBD1 (6 bases). The CDR3 DNA sequence: TGTGCCAGCAATACCAGGGGTGGGAATCAGCCCCAGCATTTT. Its protein product is CASNTRGGNQPQHF.